Following are 4 T cell receptor beta chains from one sample sequenced in a study of response to subunit inactivated influenza vaccine (dated by TCRdb to between 2017 and 2018). The receptor library was made with RT-PCR. The sample was run on an Illumina HiSeq 2500. TCRdb ran its own pipeline on the public reads, namely fastp trimming at Q25 and MiXCR clone calling, and kept in-frame beta chains. Entries that share a CDR3 protein sequence are merged under the most common genes and DNA. The sample table holds some 190,000 distinct CDR3 sequences, of which over 13% were seen once. The ten largest make up approximately 30% of the sample. Sample: CD8+ T cells sorted from PBMCs, taken more than 4 days after vaccination. Receptors were obtained from a man aged 50-60 years who received an inactivated influenza vaccine. Donor details come from another sample of the same person, matched by shared clones.

This clonotype has only one observation. The V gene is TRBV20-1, the J gene TRBJ1-3, with TRBD1 matching 8 bases. CDR1 and CDR2 from the germline V gene are DFQATT and SNEGSKA (reference sequence). The CDR3 consists of 15 residues. The trim removed 0 bases at V and 8 bases at J, leaving 9 bases unmatched. CDR3 protein: CSARDPRTGLDTIYF. The CDR3 nucleotides are TGCAGTGCTAGAGATCCCCGGACAGGGTTGGACACCATATATTTT.

The chain joins TRBV10-3 to TRBJ1-4; TRBD1 matches at 9 bases. CDR3 length: 15 residues. V shed 3 bases, J shed 4 bases, and the junction held 3 bases outside the gene matches. Germline CDR1 reads ENHRY; CDR2 reads SYGVKD. CDR3 protein: CAISDRQGVNEKLFF. As DNA, the CDR3 is TGTGCCATCAGTGACCGACAGGGGGTTAATGAAAAACTGTTTTTT.

Points on this clonotype: Given the absence of the conserved phenylalanine or tryptophan at the CDR3 end, a read error is likely. The chain recombines TRBV2 with TRBJ2-3; 12 bases align to TRBD2. V was clipped by 6 bases and J by 4 bases; unmatched bases: 5. Germline V gene lookup returns CDR1 SNHLY and CDR2 FYNNEI. The CDR3 spans 15 residues. Written as DNA, the CDR3 is TGTGCCAGCAGGGCGACTAGCGGGAGTGCAGATACGCAGTATCTT. Its translation is CASRATSGSADTQYL.

This clonotype was detected a few times. The rearrangement links TRBV30 to TRBJ2-7; a weak D match, TRBD2 (7 bases). The CDR3 covers 14 residues. Trimming removed 0 bases at V and 5 bases at J, with 14 bases between. From germline, CDR1 is GTSNPN and CDR2 SVGIG (reference sequence). CDR3 protein: CAWSVTRGGHEQYF. The DNA for the CDR3 is TGTGCCTGGAGTGTAACCAGGGGAGGGCACGAGCAGTACTTC.